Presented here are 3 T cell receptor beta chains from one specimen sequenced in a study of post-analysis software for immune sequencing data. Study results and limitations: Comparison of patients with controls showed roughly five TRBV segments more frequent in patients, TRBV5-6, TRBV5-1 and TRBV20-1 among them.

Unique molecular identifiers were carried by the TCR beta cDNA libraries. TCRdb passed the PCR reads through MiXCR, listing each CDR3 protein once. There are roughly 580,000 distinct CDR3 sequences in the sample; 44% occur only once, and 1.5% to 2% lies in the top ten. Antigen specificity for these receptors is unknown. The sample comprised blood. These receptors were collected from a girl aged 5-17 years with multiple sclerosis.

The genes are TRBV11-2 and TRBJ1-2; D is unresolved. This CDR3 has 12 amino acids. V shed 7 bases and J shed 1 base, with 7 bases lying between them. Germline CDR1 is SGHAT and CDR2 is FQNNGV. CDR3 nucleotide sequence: TGTGCCAGCATCGGGATTAACTATGGCTACACCTTC. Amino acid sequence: CASIGINYGYTF.

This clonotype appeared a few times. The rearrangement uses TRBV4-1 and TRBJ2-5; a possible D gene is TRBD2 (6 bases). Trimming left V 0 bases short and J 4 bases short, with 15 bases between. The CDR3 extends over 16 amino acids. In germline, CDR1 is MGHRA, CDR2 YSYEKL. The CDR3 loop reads CASSQDAGLAGETQYF. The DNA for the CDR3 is TGCGCCAGCAGCCAAGATGCGGGGTTAGCCGGAGAGACCCAGTACTTC.

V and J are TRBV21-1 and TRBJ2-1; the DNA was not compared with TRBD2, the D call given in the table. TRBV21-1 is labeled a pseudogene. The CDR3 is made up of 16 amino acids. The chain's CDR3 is CASSNRGPRARDEQFF. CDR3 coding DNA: TGTGCCAGCAGCAACAGGGGGCCCCGCGCTAGGGATGAGCAGTTCTTC.